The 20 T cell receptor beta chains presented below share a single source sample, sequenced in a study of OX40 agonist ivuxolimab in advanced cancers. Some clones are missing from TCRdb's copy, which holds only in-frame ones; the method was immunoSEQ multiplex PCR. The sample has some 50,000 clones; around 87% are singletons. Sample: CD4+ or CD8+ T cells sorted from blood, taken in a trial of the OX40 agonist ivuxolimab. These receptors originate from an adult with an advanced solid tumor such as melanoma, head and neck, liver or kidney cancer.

CDR3 protein: CASSPQSSYYYNEQFF. CDR3 nucleotide sequence: TGTGCCAGCAGCCCCCAATCTAGTTATTACTACAATGAGCAGTTCTTC. This chain links TRBV9 with TRBJ2-1; no clear D. CDR1 and CDR2 (germline): SGDLS, YYNGEE. Trimming left V 4 bases short and J 3 bases short, with 17 bases between. This CDR3 is 16 amino acids long.

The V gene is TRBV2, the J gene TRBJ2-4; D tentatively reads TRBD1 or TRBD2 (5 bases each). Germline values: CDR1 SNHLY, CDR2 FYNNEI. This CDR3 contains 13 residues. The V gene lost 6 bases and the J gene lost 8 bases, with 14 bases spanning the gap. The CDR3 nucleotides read TGTGCCAGCAGGGGGGATAATGGGGACATTCAGTACTTC. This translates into CASRGDNGDIQYF.

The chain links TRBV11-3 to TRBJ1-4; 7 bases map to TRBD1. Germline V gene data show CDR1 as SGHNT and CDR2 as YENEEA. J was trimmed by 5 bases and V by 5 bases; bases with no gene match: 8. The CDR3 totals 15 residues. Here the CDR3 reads CASSRTGQTNEKLFF. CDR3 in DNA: TGTGCCAGCAGCCGGACGGGACAGACAAATGAAAAACTGTTTTTT.

The DNA of the CDR3 is TGTGCCAGCAGTTACGGGTCGGGACGCACGGAGACCCAGTACTTC. Protein: CASSYGSGRTETQYF. The V call is TRBV6-5, the J call TRBJ2-5; either TRBD1 or TRBD2 may supply D (5 bases each). V was trimmed by 2 bases and J by 5 bases, leaving 15 bases between them. CDR3 length: 15 amino acids. Germline loops: CDR1 MNHEY, CDR2 SVGAGI.

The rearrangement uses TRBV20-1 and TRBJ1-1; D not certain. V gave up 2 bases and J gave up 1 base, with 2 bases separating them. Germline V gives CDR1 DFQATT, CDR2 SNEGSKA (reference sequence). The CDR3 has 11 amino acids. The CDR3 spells CSARSNTEAFF. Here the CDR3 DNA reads TGCAGTGCTAGATCGAACACTGAAGCTTTCTTT.

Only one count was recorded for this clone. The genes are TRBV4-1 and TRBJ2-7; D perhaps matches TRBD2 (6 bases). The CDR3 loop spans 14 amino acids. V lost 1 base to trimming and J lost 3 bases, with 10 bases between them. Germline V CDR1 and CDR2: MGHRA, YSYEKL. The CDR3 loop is CASSQVEGNYEQYF. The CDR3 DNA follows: TGCGCCAGCAGCCAAGTGGAGGGGAACTACGAGCAGTACTTC.

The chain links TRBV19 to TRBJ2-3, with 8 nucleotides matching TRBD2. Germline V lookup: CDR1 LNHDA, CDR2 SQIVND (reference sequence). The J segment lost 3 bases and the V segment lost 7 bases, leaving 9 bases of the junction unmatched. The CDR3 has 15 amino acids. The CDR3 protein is CASTLRGGGTDTQYF. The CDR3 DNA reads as TGTGCCAGTACCCTCCGGGGGGGTGGGACAGATACGCAGTATTTT. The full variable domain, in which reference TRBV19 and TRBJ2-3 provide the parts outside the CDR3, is DGGITQSPKYLFRKEGQNVTLSCEQNLNHDAMYWYRQDPGQGLRLIYYSQIVNDFQKGDIAEGYSVSREKKESFPLTVTSAQKNPTAFYLCASTLRGGGTDTQYFGPGTRLTVL.

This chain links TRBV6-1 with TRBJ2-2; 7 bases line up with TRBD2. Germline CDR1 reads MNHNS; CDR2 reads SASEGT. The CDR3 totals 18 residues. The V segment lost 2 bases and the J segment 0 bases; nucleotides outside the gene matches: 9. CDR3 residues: CASSERGGGRSNTGELFF. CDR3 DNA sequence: TGTGCCAGCAGTGAACGGGGCGGGGGACGGTCGAACACCGGGGAGCTGTTTTTT.

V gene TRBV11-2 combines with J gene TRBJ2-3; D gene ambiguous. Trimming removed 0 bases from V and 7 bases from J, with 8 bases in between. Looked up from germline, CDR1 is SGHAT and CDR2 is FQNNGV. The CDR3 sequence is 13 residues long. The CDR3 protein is CASSLDLRNTQYF. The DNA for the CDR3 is TGTGCCAGCAGCTTAGATCTTAGAAATACGCAGTATTTT.

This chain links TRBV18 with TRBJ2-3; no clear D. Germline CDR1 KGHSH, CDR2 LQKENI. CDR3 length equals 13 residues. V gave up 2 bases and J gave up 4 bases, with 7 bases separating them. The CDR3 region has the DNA TGTGCCAGCTCACCAAGAGCTTCAGATACGCAGTATTTT. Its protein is CASSPRASDTQYF.

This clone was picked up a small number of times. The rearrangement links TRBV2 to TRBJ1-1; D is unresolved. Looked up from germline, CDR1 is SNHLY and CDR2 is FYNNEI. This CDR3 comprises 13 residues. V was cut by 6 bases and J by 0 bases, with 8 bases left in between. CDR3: CASSGPMNTEAFF. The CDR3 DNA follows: TGTGCCAGCAGCGGACCAATGAACACTGAAGCTTTCTTT.

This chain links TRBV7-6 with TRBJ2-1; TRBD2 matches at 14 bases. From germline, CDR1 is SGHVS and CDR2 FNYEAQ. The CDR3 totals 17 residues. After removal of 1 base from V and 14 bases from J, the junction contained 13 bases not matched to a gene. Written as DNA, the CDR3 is TGTGCCAGCAGCTTAGAGAGTCGGCGACTAGCGGGGGGGCGTGAGTTCTTC. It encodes CASSLESRRLAGGREFF.

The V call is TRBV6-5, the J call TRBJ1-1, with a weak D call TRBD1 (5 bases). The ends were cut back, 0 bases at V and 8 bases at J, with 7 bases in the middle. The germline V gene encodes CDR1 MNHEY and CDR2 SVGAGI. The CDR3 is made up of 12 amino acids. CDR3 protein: CASSYSRGEAFF. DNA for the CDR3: TGTGCCAGCAGTTACTCGCGGGGGGAAGCTTTCTTT.

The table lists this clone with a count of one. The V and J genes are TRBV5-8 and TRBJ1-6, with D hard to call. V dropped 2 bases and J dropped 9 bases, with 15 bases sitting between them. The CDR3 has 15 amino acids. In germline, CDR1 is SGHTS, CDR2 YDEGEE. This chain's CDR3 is CASSFAPRDSSPLHF. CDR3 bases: TGTGCCAGCAGCTTCGCGCCCCGCGATAGTTCACCCCTCCACTTT.

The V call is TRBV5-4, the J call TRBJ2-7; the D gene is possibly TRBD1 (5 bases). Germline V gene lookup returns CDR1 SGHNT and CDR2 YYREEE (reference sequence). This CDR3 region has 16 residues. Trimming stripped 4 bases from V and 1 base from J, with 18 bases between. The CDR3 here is CASSPAWQGSSYEQYV. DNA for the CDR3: TGTGCCAGCAGCCCAGCATGGCAGGGATCTTCCTACGAGCAGTACGTC.

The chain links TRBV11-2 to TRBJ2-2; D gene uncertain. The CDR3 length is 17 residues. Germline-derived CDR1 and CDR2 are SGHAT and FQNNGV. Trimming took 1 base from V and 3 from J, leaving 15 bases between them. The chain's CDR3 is CASSLGIVTSYTGELFF. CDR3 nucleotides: TGTGCCAGCAGCTTAGGGATAGTCACCTCTTACACCGGGGAGCTGTTTTTT.

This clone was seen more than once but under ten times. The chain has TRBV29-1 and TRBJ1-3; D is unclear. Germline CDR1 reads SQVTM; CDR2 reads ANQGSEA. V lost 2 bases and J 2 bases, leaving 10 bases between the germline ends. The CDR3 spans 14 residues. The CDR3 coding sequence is TGCAGCGTTGAAAGTAAGGAGACTGGAAACACCATATATTTT. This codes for CSVESKETGNTIYF.

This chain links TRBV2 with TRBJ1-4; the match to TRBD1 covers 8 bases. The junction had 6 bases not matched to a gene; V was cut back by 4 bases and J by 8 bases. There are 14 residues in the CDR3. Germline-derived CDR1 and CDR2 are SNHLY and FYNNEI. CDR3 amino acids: CASSGQGTIEKLFF. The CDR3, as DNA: TGTGCCAGCAGTGGACAGGGGACAATAGAAAAACTGTTTTTT.

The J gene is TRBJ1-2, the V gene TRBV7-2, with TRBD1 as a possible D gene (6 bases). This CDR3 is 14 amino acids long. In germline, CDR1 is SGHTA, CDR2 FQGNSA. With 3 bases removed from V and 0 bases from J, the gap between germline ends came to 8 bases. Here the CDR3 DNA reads TGTGCCAGCAGCTTTGGACAGTCTAACTATGGCTACACCTTC. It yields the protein CASSFGQSNYGYTF.

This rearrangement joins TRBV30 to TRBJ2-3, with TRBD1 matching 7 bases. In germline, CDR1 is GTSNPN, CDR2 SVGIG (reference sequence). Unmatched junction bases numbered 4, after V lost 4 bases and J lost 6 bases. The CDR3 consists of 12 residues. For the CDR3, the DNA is TGTGCCTGGATTCACAGGGGTGATACGCAGTATTTT. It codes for CAWIHRGDTQYF. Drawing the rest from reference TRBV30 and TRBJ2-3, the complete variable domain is SQTIHQWPATLVQPVGSPLSLECTVEGTSNPNLYWYRQAAGRGLQLLFYSVGIGQISSEVPQNLSASRPQDRQFILSSKKLLLSDSGFYLCAWIHRGDTQYFGPGTRLTVL.